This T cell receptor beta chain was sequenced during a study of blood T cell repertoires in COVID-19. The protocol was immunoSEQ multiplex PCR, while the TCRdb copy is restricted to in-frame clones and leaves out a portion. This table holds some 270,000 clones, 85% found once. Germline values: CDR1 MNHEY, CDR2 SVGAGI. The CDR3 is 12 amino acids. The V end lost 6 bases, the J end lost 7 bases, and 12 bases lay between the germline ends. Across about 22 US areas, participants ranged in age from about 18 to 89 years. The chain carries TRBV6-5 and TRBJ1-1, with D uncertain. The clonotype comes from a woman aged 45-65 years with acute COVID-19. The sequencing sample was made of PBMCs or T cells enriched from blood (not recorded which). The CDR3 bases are TGTGCCAGCAGCACTGGTACCGTTGAAGCTTTCTTT. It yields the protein CASSTGTVEAFF.